One and the same sample provided the 5 T cell receptor beta chains below, sequenced in a study of shared clonotypes between healthy human individuals. Generated by immunoSEQ multiplex PCR, the TCRdb table keeps only in-frame clones and is missing some. This sample has about 2.1 million clones, with 90% to 95% found just once. Selected positively for CCR7 and CD45RO-negative, naive CD8 cells excluded terminally differentiated effector memory CD45RA+ cells. Input material: naive CD8+ T cells from PBMCs. These receptors all stem from a man aged 18 to 30 in good health. Some clones in this sample may be carry-over from other donors' samples.

Worth noting for this clone: In the same sample, other DNA sequences code for this CDR3. This chain links TRBV9 with TRBJ2-7; D is unclear. Trimming cost V 0 bases and J 2 bases, with 9 bases left between them. The CDR3 consists of 14 residues. Looked up from germline, CDR1 is SGDLS and CDR2 is YYNGEE. The CDR3 coding sequence is TGTGCCAGCAGCGTAGACGGGTCGGCCTACGAGCAGTACTTC. This translates into CASSVDGSAYEQYF.

This rearrangement joins TRBV5-5 to TRBJ2-7; D gene uncertain. Trimming shortened V by 1 base and J by 7 bases, and 6 bases separated the two germline ends. This CDR3 has 11 amino acids. CDR1 SGHKS and CDR2 YYEKEE come from the germline V gene (reference sequence). In nucleotides, the CDR3 is TGTGCCAGCAGCTTGTATGGGGAGCAGTACTTC. It encodes CASSLYGEQYF.

This sequence joins TRBV7-9 and TRBJ1-1, with D unclear. Per the germline V gene, CDR1 is SEHNR and CDR2 is FQNEAQ (reference sequence). This CDR3 has 11 amino acids. The V and J ends lost 5 bases and 6 bases respectively, with 7 bases between them. CDR3 protein: CASSGLAEAFF. The CDR3 DNA follows: TGTGCCAGCAGCGGTCTCGCTGAAGCTTTCTTT.

V and J are TRBV27 and TRBJ2-5; TRBD1 matches 10 bases. The CDR3 is made up of 14 amino acids. After removal of 7 bases from V and 5 bases from J, the junction contained 7 bases not matched to a gene. From germline, CDR1 is MNHEY and CDR2 SMNVEV (reference sequence). The chain's CDR3 is CASTPTGGAETQYF. CDR3 bases: TGTGCCAGCACTCCGACAGGGGGCGCCGAGACCCAGTACTTC.

The chain is built from TRBV5-1 and TRBJ2-7; the D gene is possibly TRBD1 (5 bases). Between the trimmed V and J ends, which lost 3 bases and 4 bases, there was a span of 20 bases. Germline V gene sequence: CDR1 SGHRS, CDR2 YFSETQ. This CDR3 is built from 16 residues. The CDR3 loop reads CASSSTQGTGNYEQYF. As DNA, the CDR3 is TGCGCCAGCAGCTCGACCCAGGGTACAGGAAATTACGAGCAGTACTTC. Complete variable domain (other parts from reference TRBV5-1 and TRBJ2-7): KAGVTQTPRYLIKTRGQQVTLSCSPISGHRSVSWYQQTPGQGLQFLFEYFSETQRNKGNFPGRFSGRQFSNSRSEMNVSTLELGDSALYLCASSSTQGTGNYEQYFGPGTRLTVT.